Included here is one T cell receptor beta chain sequence, with context. This clone was picked up one time. The specificity of this receptor is unknown. The sample holds no much larger clone one base away, and base qualities are not on file. The CDR1 and CDR2 encoded by the germline V gene are SGDLS and YYNGEE. V is reduced by 3 bases and J by 4 bases, leaving a spacing of 5 bases between them. Spanning cysteine to phenylalanine, the CDR3 consists of 12 amino acids. Only the CDR3 DNA stays, 36 bases, in frame from base 1. TCRbeta CDR3 regions were amplified from genomic DNA using the immunoSEQ Assay, a bias-controlled multiplex PCR. Per the authors' processing: Within the assay, amplification of reference gene primers was used to estimate how many nucleated cells each sample contained. To quantify the absolute abundance of each unique TCRbeta CDR3 rearrangement, sequence reads were collapsed and filtered. Productive Simpson clonality was computed per sample as the square root of Simpson's diversity index over productive rearrangements. Not all clones reach the TCRdb copy of this immuneACCESS table, which keeps in-frame sequences only. Checked studies attribute under half of the gap to unresolved V genes and leave the rest unexplained. V and J calls plus clone size are reproduced from that table; the DNA served to infer D and trimming. This sample holds about 120,000 clones; about 74% were observed only once. Of the sample, over 7% is held by the ten largest clones.

These data belong to a study of blood T cell repertoires in COVID-19 (dated by TCRdb to about 2020). About the full investigation: Samples from collaborators originated in the United States, Italy and Spain and spanned both the acute and convalescent phases of COVID-19. The material from the prospective study consisted of cDNA or gDNA derived from T cells, B-cell-depleted T cells, or PBMCs. Deeply sampled blood TCRbeta repertoires from subjects exposed to, actively infected with, or recovered from COVID-19 were included in the dataset. The repertoires were released in a freely available public database meant as a resource for research on the immune response to SARS-CoV-2. Samples came from the ongoing ImmuneRACE study (first 160 participants) plus 1,254 subjects from 6 global collaborators. Nearly every sample came with metadata listing a de-identified subject ID, COVID-19 status, age in years and sex. Where HLA class I and class II types were available, the types were taken from metadata supplied by the sample provider, not from assay-based typing. Overall study outcomes, separate from this receptor: Clinical and demographic metadata were provided uncurated, with the amount varying by source and participant.

Whole blood was collected in K2EDTA tubes by collaborating institutions according to the institutions' own protocols. For TCRbeta analysis, collaborator samples were shipped as frozen whole blood, as isolated PBMCs, or as DNA extracted from either sample type. The clonotype was recovered from a human donor in a cohort sampled during active COVID-19. The chain links TRBV9 with TRBJ1-5, with the identity of the D gene unclear. The material sequenced was peripheral blood. The bases are TGTGCCAGCAGCGGGCCAAATCAGCCCCAGCATTTT. It translates as CASSGPNQPQHF. The variable domain in full, with residues beyond the CDR3 obtained from the reference TRBV9 and TRBJ1-5 genes, is DSGVTQTPKHLITATGQRVTLRCSPRSGDLSVYWYQQSLDQGLQFLIQYYNGEERAKGNILERFSAQQFPDLHSELNLSSLELGDSALYFCASSGPNQPQHFGDGTRLSIL.